The clone carrying this T cell receptor (beta chain) showed up just a few times. Its antigen is currently unknown. In germline, CDR1 is SEHNR, CDR2 FQNEAQ (reference sequence). The CDR3 covers 16 residues. V was clipped by 3 bases and J by 0 bases; unmatched bases: 6. PBMCs served as the source from which CD4+ and CD8+ T cells were sorted. This sample was taken from a study of CD8+ T cells in alopecia areata. Reverse transcribed after extraction, RNA yielded cDNA as the sequencing template. Measured with immunoSEQ multiplex PCR; TCRdb has only the in-frame clones, and not every one. The sample holds around 210,000 clones, more than 50% seen once. Study results and limitations: Normal scalp showed lower clonality than lesional scalp, especially alopecia totalis/universalis.

This receptor was obtained from a human donor in good health. The chain employs TRBV7-9 and TRBJ1-1; 8 bases align to TRBD1. The specimen was CD8+ T cells sorted from blood. CDR3 nucleotides: TGTGCCAGCAGCTTGCCTGGACAGGGTATGAACACTGAAGCTTTCTTT. This sequence encodes CASSLPGQGMNTEAFF.